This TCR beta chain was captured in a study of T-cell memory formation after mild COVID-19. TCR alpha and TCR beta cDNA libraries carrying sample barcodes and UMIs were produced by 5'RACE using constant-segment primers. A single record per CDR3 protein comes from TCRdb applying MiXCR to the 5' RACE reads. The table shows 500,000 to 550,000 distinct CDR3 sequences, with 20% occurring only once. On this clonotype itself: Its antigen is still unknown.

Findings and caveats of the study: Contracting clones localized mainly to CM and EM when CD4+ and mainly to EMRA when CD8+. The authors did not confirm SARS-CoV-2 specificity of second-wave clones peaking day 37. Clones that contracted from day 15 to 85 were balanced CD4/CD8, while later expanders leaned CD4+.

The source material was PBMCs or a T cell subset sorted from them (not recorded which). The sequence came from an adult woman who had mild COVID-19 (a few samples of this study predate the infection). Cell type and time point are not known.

In nucleotides, the CDR3 is TGTGCCAGTAGAAAGGGGCGGTATAGCAATCAGCCCCAGCATTTT. Its translation: CASRKGRYSNQPQHF. The rearrangement links TRBV12-3 or TRBV12-4 to TRBJ1-5, with TRBD1 as a possible D gene (5 bases). CDR3 length: 15 residues. The V end lost 9 bases, the J end lost 0 bases, and 15 bases lay between the germline ends.